Listed below are T cell receptor beta chains from one sample, sequenced in a study of shared clonotypes between healthy human individuals. Profiled with immunoSEQ multiplex PCR; TCRdb holds only in-frame clones, not every one. Among about 2.1 million clones listed, 90% to 95% were seen once. The source material was naive CD8+ T cells from PBMCs. The receptors come from a man aged 18 to 29 in good health. Some clones in this sample may be carry-over from other donors' samples. CDR3s include the opening cysteine and the closing phenylalanine or tryptophan. D genes are given only for firm matches. Clone size is not always given. Where it is, it says once, few, many or a class for expanded clones.

d_gene: .
j_gene: TRBJ1-5
v_gene: TRBV28
abundance: .
CDR3aa: CASSLGQGRQPQHF
CDR3nt: TGTGCCAGCAGCTTAGGGCAGGGACGCCAGCCCCAGCATTTT

d_gene: .
j_gene: TRBJ2-7
v_gene: TRBV4-1
abundance: .
CDR3aa: CASSQDPRGLYEQYF
CDR3nt: TGCGCCAGCAGCCAAGATCCCAGGGGTCTTTACGAGCAGTACTTC

d_gene: TRBD1
j_gene: TRBJ1-2
v_gene: TRBV13
abundance: .
CDR3aa: CASSSKQQGGYGYTF
CDR3nt: TGTGCCAGCAGCTCGAAGCAACAGGGGGGCTATGGCTACACCTTC

d_gene: .
j_gene: TRBJ1-4
v_gene: TRBV30
abundance: few
CDR3aa: CAWSVVPGPRREEKLFF
CDR3nt: TGTGCCTGGAGTGTAGTTCCCGGCCCCCGGAGAGAGGAAAAACTGTTTTTT

d_gene: TRBD1
j_gene: TRBJ2-7
v_gene: TRBV19
abundance: .
CDR3aa: CASGQGPSYEQYF
CDR3nt: TGTGCCTCGGGACAGGGGCCCTCCTACGAGCAGTACTTC

d_gene: TRBD1
j_gene: TRBJ2-7
v_gene: TRBV28
abundance: .
CDR3aa: CASRTGEAFRYEQYF
CDR3nt: TGTGCCAGCAGGACAGGGGAGGCTTTTAGGTACGAGCAGTACTTC

d_gene: .
j_gene: TRBJ2-6
v_gene: TRBV18
abundance: .
CDR3aa: CASSPRSIGANVLTF
CDR3nt: TGTGCCAGCTCACCACGGTCCATTGGGGCCAACGTCCTGACTTTC

d_gene: .
j_gene: TRBJ1-1
v_gene: TRBV7-9
abundance: .
CDR3aa: CASSPDIFNTEAFF
CDR3nt: TGTGCCAGCAGCCCCGACATTTTTAACACTGAAGCTTTCTTT

d_gene: .
j_gene: TRBJ2-2
v_gene: TRBV27
abundance: .
CDR3aa: CASSLSRGGPTRSGELFF
CDR3nt: TGTGCCAGCAGTTTATCGAGAGGGGGACCAACGAGGTCCGGGGAGCTGTTTTTT

d_gene: .
j_gene: TRBJ2-3
v_gene: TRBV7-3
abundance: .
CDR3aa: CASSLSPRSDTQYF
CDR3nt: TGTGCCAGCAGCTTAAGCCCCCGTTCCGATACGCAGTATTTT

d_gene: TRBD1
j_gene: TRBJ2-5
v_gene: TRBV7-9
abundance: .
CDR3aa: CASSLADRAETQYF
CDR3nt: TGTGCCAGCAGCTTAGCAGACAGGGCGGAGACCCAGTACTTC

d_gene: TRBD2
j_gene: TRBJ2-1
v_gene: TRBV11-2
abundance: .
CDR3aa: CASSLVGLAGYNEQFF
CDR3nt: TGTGCCAGCAGCTTAGTGGGACTAGCGGGCTACAATGAGCAGTTCTTC

d_gene: TRBD1
j_gene: TRBJ2-7
v_gene: TRBV6-5
abundance: .
CDR3aa: CASSYIGGSGGEQYF
CDR3nt: TGTGCCAGCAGTTACATAGGGGGCTCTGGGGGCGAGCAGTACTTC

d_gene: TRBD1
j_gene: TRBJ2-7
v_gene: TRBV28
abundance: few
CDR3aa: CASSFSGQAYEQYF
CDR3nt: TGTGCCAGCAGTTTTTCGGGACAGGCCTACGAGCAGTACTTC

d_gene: .
j_gene: TRBJ1-2
v_gene: TRBV6-5
abundance: .
CDR3aa: CASSPGGGNYGYTF
CDR3nt: TGTGCCAGCAGCCCCGGTGGGGGTAACTATGGCTACACCTTC

d_gene: .
j_gene: TRBJ2-7
v_gene: TRBV7-9
abundance: .
CDR3aa: CASSPRSEQYF
CDR3nt: TGTGCCAGCAGCCCACGTAGTGAGCAGTACTTC

d_gene: .
j_gene: TRBJ1-2
v_gene: TRBV2
abundance: .
CDR3aa: CASRIHVGAGHYGYTF
CDR3nt: TGTGCCAGCAGAATACATGTAGGGGCCGGTCACTATGGCTACACCTTC

d_gene: TRBD1
j_gene: TRBJ2-1
v_gene: TRBV5-6
abundance: .
CDR3aa: CASSSGRGQGYNEQFF
CDR3nt: TGTGCCAGCAGCTCGGGACGGGGACAGGGTTACAATGAGCAGTTCTTC

d_gene: .
j_gene: TRBJ1-1
v_gene: TRBV6-5
abundance: .
CDR3aa: CASSSPRLNTEAFF
CDR3nt: TGTGCCAGCAGCTCGCCACGGTTGAACACTGAAGCTTTCTTT

d_gene: .
j_gene: TRBJ1-5
v_gene: TRBV27
abundance: few
CDR3aa: CASTARVVSSQPQHF
CDR3nt: TGTGCCAGCACCGCACGAGTCGTGTCGAGTCAGCCCCAGCATTTT

d_gene: .
j_gene: TRBJ2-1
v_gene: TRBV2
abundance: .
CDR3aa: CASRGYSYNEQFF
CDR3nt: TGTGCCAGCAGGGGTTACTCCTACAATGAGCAGTTCTTC

d_gene: TRBD1
j_gene: TRBJ1-4
v_gene: TRBV30
abundance: .
CDR3aa: CAWSAGGEKLFF
CDR3nt: TGTGCCTGGAGTGCAGGGGGGGAAAAACTGTTTTTT

d_gene: .
j_gene: TRBJ1-2
v_gene: TRBV7-9
abundance: .
CDR3aa: CASSSGSPGYTF
CDR3nt: TGTGCCAGCAGCTCGGGGTCTCCAGGCTACACCTTC